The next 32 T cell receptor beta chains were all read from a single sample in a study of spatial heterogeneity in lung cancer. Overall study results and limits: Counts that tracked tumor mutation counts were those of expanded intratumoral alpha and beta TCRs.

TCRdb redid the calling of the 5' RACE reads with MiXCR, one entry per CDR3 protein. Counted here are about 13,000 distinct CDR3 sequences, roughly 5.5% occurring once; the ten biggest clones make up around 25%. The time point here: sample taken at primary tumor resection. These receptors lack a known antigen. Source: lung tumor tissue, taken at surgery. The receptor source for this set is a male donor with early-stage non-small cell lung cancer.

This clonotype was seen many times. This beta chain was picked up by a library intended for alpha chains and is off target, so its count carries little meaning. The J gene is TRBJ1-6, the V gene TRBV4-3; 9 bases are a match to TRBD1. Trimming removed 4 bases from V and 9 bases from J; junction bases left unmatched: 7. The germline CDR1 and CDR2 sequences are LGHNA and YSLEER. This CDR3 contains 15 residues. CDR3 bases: TGCGCCAGCAGCCCCGGCGGGGACAGGGTTTCACCCCTCCACTTT. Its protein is CASSPGGDRVSPLHF.

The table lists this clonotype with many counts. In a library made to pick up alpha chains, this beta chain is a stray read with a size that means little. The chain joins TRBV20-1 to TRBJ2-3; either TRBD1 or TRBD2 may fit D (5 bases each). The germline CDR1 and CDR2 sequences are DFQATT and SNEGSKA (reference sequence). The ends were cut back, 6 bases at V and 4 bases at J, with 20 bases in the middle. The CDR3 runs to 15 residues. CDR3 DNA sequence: TGCAGTGCAATCGGGACGCCCTCCCGCCCAGATACGCAGTATTTT. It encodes CSAIGTPSRPDTQYF.

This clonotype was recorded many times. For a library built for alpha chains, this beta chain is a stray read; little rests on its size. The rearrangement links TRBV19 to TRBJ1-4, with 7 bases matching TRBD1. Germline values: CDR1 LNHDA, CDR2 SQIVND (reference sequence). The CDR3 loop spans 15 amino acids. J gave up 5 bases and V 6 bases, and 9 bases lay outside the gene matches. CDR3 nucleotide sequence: TGTGCCAGTAGCACCCCGGACAGGACGAATGAAAAACTGTTTTTT. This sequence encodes CASSTPDRTNEKLFF. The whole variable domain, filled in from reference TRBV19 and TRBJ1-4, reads DGGITQSPKYLFRKEGQNVTLSCEQNLNHDAMYWYRQDPGQGLRLIYYSQIVNDFQKGDIAEGYSVSREKKESFPLTVTSAQKNPTAFYLCASSTPDRTNEKLFFGSGTQLSVL.

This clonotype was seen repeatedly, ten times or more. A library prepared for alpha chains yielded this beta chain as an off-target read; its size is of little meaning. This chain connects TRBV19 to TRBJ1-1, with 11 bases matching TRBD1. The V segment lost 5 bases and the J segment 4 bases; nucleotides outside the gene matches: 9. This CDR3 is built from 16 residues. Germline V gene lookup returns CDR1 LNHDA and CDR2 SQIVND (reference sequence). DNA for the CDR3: TGTGCCAGTAGTCTCTTATCCGGACAGGGGGCCACTGAAGCTTTCTTT. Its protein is CASSLLSGQGATEAFF.

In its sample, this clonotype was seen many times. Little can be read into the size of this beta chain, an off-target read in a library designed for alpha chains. The CDR3 DNA follows: TGCGCCAGCAGCCAGGCGGGACAGGGTGAGGGAAAACTGTTTTTT. It yields the protein CASSQAGQGEGKLFF. This chain joins TRBV4-1 and TRBJ1-4, with TRBD1 matching 9 bases. The CDR3 runs 15 residues. The germline V gene has CDR1 MGHRA and CDR2 YSYEKL. The junction had 9 bases not matched to a gene; V was cut back by 3 bases and J by 10 bases.

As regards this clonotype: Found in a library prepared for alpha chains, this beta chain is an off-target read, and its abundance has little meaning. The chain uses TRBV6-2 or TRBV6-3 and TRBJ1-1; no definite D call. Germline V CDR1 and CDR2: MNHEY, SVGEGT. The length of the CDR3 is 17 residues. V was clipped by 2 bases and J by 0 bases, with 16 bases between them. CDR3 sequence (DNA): TGTGCCAGCAGTTACCCGGGATTGGGTAACATGAACACTGAAGCTTTCTTT. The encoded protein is CASSYPGLGNMNTEAFF.

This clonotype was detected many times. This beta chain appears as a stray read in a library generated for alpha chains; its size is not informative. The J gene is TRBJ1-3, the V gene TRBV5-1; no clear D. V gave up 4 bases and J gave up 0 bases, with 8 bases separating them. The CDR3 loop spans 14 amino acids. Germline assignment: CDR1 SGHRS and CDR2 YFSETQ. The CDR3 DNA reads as TGCGCCAGCAGCGAGGGTGACTCTGGAAACACCATATATTTT. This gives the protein CASSEGDSGNTIYF.

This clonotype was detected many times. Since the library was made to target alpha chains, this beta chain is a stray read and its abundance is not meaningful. The CDR3 bases are TGTGCCAGCAGCCAGCAAGGGGGCTCCTACAATGAGCAGTTCTTC. Encoded protein: CASSQQGGSYNEQFF. V gene TRBV3-1 combines with J gene TRBJ2-1; D is perhaps TRBD1 (6 bases). The V gene's germline CDR1 is LGHDT and CDR2 YNNKEL (reference sequence). V was pared by 3 bases and J by 0 bases, with 9 bases between. The CDR3 runs 15 residues.

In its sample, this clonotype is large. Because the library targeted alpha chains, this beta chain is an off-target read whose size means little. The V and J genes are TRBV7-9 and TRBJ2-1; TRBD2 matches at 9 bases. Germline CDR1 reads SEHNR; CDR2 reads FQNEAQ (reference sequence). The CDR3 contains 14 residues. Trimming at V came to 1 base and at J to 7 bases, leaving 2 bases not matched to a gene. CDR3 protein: CASSLGLAVNEQFF. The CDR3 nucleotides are TGTGCCAGCAGCTTAGGACTAGCGGTTAATGAGCAGTTCTTC.

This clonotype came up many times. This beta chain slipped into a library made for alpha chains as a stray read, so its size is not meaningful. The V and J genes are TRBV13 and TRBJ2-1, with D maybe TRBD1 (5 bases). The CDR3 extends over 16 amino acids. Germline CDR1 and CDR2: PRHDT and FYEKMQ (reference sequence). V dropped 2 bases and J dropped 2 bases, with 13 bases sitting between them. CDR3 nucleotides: TGTGCCAGCAGCTTACCAGGGTCGAATCCCTACAATGAGCAGTTCTTC. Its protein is CASSLPGSNPYNEQFF.

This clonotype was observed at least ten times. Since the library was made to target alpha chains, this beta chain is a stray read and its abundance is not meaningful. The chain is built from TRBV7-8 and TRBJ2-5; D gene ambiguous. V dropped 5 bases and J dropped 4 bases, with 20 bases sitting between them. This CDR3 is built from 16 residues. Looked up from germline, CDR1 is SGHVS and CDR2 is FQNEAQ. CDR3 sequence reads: CASSPSHGSVGETQYF. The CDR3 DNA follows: TGTGCCAGCAGCCCTTCGCACGGCAGTGTCGGAGAGACCCAGTACTTC.

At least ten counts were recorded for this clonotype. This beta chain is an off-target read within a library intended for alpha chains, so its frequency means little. The CDR3 DNA reads TGCGCCAGCAGCCTCGGACTGGGGAAAGAGACCCAGTACTTC. Translated, it gives CASSLGLGKETQYF. The chain has TRBV5-1 and TRBJ2-5, with a possible D match to TRBD2 (5 bases). Germline values: CDR1 SGHRS, CDR2 YFSETQ. Trimming stripped 4 bases from V and 3 bases from J, with 13 bases between. The CDR3 is made up of 14 amino acids.

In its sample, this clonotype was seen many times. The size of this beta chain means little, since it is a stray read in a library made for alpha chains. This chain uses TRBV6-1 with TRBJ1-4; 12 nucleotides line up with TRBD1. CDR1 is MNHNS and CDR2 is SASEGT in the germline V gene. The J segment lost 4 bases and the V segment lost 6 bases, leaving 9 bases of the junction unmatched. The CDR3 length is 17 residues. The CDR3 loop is CASSRDRGRVLNEKLFF. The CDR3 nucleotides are TGTGCCAGCAGCCGGGACAGGGGGCGAGTTCTTAATGAAAAACTGTTTTTT.

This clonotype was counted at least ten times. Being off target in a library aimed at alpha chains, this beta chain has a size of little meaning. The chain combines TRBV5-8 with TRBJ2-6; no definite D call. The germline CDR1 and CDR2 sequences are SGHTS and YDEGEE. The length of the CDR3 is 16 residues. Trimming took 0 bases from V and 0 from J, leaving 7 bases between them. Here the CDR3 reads CASSLGGPSGANVLTF. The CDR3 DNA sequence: TGTGCCAGCAGCTTGGGAGGACCCTCTGGGGCCAACGTCCTGACTTTC.

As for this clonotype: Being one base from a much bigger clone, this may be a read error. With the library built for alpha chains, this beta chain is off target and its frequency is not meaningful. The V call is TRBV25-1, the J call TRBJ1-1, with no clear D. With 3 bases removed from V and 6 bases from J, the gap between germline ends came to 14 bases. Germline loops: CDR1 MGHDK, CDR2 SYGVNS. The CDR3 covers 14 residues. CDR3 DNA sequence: TGTGCCAGCAGTGACACGGGGTTGGACGCTGAAGCTTTCTTT. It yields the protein CASSDTGLDAEAFF.

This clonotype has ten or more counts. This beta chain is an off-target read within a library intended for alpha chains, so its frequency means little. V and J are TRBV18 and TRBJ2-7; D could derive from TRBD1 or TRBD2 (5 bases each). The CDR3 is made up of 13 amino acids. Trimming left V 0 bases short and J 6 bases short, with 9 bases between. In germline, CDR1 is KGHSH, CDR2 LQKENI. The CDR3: CASSPPLGVEQYF. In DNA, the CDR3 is TGTGCCAGCTCACCACCCCTGGGGGTCGAGCAGTACTTC.

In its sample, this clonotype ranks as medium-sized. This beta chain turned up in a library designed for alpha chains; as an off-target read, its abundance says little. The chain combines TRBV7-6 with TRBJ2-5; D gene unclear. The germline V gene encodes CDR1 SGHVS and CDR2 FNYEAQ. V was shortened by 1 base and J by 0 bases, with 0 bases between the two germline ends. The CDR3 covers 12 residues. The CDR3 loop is CASSLDQETQYF. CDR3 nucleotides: TGTGCCAGCAGCTTAGACCAAGAGACCCAGTACTTC.

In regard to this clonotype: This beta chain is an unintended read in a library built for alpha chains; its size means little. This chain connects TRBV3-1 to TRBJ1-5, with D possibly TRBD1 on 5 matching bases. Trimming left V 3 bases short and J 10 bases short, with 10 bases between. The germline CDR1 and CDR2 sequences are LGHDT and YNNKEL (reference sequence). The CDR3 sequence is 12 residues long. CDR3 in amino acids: CASSHLGDPQHF. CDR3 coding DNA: TGTGCCAGCAGCCACCTTGGGGACCCCCAGCATTTT.

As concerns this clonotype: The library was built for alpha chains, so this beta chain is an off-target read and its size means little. The CDR3 loop reads CASVTGLTPLYNEQFF. In DNA form, the CDR3 reads TGTGCCAGCGTGACAGGGCTTACCCCCTTGTACAATGAGCAGTTCTTC. The rearrangement joins TRBV6-2 or TRBV6-3 to TRBJ2-1; 7 positions agree with TRBD1. CDR1 and CDR2 (germline): MNHEY, SVGEGT. CDR3 size: 16 residues. The J segment lost 4 bases and the V segment lost 8 bases, leaving 14 bases of the junction unmatched.

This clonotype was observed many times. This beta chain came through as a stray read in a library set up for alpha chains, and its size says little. CDR3 region: CATRQGLNTEAFF. CDR3 bases: TGTGCCACTCGACAGGGATTGAACACTGAAGCTTTCTTT. The V gene is TRBV2, the J gene TRBJ1-1, with TRBD1 matching over 7 bases. CDR3 size: 13 residues. The V and J ends lost 10 bases and 0 bases, in that order; junction bases with no gene match: 5. The germline gives CDR1 SNHLY, CDR2 FYNNEI. Full variable domain (outside the CDR3, taken from reference TRBV2 and TRBJ1-1): EPEVTQTPSHQVTQMGQEVILRCVPISNHLYFYWYRQILGQKVEFLVSFYNNEISEKSEIFDDQFSVERPDGSNFTLKIRSTKLEDSAMYFCATRQGLNTEAFFGQGTRLTVV.

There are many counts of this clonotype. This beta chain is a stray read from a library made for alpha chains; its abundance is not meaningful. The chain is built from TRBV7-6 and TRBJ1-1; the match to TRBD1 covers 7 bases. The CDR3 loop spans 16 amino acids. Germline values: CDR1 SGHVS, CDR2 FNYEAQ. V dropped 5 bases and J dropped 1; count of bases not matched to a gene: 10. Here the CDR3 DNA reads TGTGCCAGCAGCCCAAGGAGGGGGCAGGGGAACACTGAAGCTTTCTTT. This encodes CASSPRRGQGNTEAFF.

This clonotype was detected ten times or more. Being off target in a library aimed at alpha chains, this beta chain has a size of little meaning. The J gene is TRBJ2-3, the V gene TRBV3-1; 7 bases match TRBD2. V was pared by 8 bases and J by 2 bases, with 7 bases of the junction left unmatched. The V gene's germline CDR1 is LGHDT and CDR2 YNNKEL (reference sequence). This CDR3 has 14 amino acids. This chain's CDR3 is CASSGRGTTDTQYF. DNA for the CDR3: TGTGCCAGCTCCGGGCGGGGGACCACAGATACGCAGTATTTT.

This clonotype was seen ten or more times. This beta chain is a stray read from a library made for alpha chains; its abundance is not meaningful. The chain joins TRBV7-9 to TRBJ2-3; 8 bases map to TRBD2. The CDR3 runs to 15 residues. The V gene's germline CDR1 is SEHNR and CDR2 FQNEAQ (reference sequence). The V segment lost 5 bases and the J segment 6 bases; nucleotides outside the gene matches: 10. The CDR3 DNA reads TGTGCCAGCAGCAAAAGCGCGGGGGGCTCGGATACGCAGTATTTT. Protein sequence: CASSKSAGGSDTQYF.

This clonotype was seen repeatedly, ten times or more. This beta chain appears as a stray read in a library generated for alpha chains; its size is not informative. The chain's CDR3 is CASSQIPPGTRGYTF. CDR3 coding DNA: TGTGCCAGCAGCCAAATACCGCCGGGGACGCGTGGCTACACCTTC. The chain employs TRBV4-2 and TRBJ1-2, with D maybe TRBD1 (5 bases). Germline lookup yields CDR1 LGHNA and CDR2 YNFKEQ. This CDR3 spans 15 amino acids. With 2 bases removed from V and 7 bases from J, the gap between germline ends came to 17 bases.

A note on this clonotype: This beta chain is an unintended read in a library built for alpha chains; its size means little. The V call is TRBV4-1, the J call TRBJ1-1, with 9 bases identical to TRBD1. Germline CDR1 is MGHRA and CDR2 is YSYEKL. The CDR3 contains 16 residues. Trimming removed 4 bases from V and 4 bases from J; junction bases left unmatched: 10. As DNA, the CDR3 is TGCGCCAGCAGCCGACTGACAGGGGGATCGGGCACTGAAGCTTTCTTT. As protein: CASSRLTGGSGTEAFF.

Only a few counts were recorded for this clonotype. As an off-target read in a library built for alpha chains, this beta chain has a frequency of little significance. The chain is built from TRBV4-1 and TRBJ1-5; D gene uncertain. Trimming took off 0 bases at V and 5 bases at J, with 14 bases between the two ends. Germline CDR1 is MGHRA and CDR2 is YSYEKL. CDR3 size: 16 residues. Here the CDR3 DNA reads TGCGCCAGCAGCCAAGATGGGAGCCGCAACTATCAGCCCCAGCATTTT. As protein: CASSQDGSRNYQPQHF.

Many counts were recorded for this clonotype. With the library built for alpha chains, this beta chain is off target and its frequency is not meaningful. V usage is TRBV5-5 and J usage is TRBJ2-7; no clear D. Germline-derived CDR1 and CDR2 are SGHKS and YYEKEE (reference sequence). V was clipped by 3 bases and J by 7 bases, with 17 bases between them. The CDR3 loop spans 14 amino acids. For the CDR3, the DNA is TGTGCCAGCAGCTCAGCCCTCCAGCGCCGGGAGCAGTACTTC. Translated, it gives CASSSALQRREQYF.

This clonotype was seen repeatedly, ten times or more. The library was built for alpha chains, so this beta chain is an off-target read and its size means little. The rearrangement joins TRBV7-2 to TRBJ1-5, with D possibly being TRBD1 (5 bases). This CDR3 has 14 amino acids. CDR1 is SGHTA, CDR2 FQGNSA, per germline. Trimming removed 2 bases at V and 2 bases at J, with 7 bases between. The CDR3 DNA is TGTGCCAGCAGCTTACGGGGGGGCAATCAGCCCCAGCATTTT. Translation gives CASSLRGGNQPQHF.

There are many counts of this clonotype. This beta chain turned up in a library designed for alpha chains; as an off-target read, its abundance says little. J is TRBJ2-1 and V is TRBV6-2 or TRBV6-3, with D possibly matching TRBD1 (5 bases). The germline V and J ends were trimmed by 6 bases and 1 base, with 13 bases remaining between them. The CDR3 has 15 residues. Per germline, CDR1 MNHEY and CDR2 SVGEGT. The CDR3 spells CASSRAGQSYNEQFF. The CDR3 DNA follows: TGTGCCAGCAGCCGCGCAGGGCAGTCCTACAATGAGCAGTTCTTC.

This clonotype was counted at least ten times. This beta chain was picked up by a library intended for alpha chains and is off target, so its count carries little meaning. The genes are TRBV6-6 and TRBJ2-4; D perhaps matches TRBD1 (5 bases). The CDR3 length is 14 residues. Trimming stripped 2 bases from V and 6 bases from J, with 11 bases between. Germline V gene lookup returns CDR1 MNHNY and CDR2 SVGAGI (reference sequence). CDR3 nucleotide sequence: TGTGCCAGCAGTTACGGAGCAGGGCGAAACATTCAGTACTTC. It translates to CASSYGAGRNIQYF.

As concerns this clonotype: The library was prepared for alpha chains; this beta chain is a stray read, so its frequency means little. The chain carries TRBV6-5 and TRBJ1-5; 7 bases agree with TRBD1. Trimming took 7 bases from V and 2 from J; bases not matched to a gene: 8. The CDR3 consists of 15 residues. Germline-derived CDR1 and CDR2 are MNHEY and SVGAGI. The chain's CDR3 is CASKVGGTGNQPQHF. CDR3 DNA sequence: TGTGCCAGCAAAGTAGGAGGGACAGGCAATCAGCCCCAGCATTTT.

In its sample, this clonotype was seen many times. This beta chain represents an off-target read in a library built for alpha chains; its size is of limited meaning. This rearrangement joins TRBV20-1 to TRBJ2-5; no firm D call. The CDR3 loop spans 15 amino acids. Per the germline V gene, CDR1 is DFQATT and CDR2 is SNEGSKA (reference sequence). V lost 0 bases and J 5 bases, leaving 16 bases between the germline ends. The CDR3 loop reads CSARDSTRLGETQYF. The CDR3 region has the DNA TGCAGTGCTAGAGACTCTACCCGTCTAGGGGAGACCCAGTACTTC.